This T cell receptor (beta chain) stems from a study of T cell responses to AZD1222 COVID-19 vaccine. Study-level findings and limits: When two AZD1222 doses had been given, Spike-specific TCR breadth and depth rose. Close to half of all spike-specific TCRs reportedly target regions of the variants that are unmutated. Spike-wide coverage was observed for vaccine-associated CD4 TCRs, with dominant responses at 160-218 and 743-854. White British ancestry dominated among donors, who included more females, and clonal diversity was possibly underestimated.

V gave up 3 bases and J gave up 5 bases, with 11 bases separating them. This CDR3 has 14 residues. Germline CDR1 MNHEY, CDR2 SMNVEV (reference sequence). TCRdb's copy holds only in-frame clones and misses some; the assay was immunoSEQ multiplex PCR. The sample comprises 120,000 to 150,000 clones, 70% to 90% of which are singletons, and approximately 5% rests with the top ten. About this clone: The target antigen is unknown.

The J gene is TRBJ2-1, the V gene TRBV27; TRBD2 is a possible D gene (5 bases). The TCR sequence derives from an adult who received the AZD1222 COVID-19 vaccine. Source: peripheral blood, taken 28 days after the second AZD1222 dose. The CDR3 loop is CASSLLGSHNEQFF. The CDR3 DNA is TGTGCCAGCAGTTTGTTAGGGAGCCACAATGAGCAGTTCTTC.